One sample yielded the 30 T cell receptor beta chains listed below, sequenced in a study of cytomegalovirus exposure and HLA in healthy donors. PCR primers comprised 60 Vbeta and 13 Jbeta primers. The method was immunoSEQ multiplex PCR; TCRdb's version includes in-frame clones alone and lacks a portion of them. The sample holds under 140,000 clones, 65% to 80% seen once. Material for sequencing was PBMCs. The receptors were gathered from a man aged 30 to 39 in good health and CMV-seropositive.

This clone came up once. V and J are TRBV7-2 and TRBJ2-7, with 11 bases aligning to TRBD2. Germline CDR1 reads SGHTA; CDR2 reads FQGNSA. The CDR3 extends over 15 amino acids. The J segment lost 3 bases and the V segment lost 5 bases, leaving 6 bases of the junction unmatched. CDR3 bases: TGTGCCAGCAGCCCCGTAGCGGGGGGGAACTACGAGCAGTACTTC. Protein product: CASSPVAGGNYEQYF.

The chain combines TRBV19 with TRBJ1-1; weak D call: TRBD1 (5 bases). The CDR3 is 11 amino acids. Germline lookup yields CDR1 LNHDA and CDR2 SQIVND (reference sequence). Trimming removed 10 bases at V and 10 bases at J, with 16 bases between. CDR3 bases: TGTGCCATCCGGCAGGGCCAGGTAGCTTTCTTT. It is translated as CAIRQGQVAFF.

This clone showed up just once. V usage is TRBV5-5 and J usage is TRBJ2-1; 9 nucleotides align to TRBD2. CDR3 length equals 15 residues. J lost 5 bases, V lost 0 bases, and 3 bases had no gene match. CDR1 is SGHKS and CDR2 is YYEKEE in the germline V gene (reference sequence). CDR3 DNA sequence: TGTGCCAGCAGCTTGGCGGGACTAGCCCACAATGAGCAGTTCTTC. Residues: CASSLAGLAHNEQFF.

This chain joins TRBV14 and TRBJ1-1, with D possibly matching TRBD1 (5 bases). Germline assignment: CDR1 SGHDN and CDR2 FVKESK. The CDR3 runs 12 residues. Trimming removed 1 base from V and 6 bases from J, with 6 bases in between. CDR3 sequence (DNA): TGTGCCAGCAGCCAAGGGGGCCCTGAAGCTTTCTTT. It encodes CASSQGGPEAFF.

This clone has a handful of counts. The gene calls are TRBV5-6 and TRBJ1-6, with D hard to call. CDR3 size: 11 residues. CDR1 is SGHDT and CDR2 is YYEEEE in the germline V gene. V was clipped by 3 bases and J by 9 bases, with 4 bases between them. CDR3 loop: CASSSGSPLHF. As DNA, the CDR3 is TGTGCCAGCAGCTCCGGTTCACCCCTCCACTTT.

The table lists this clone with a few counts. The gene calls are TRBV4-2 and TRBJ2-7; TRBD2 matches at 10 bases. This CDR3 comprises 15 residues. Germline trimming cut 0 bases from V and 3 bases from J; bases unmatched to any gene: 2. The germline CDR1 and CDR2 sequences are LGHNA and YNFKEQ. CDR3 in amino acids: CASSQEERGGYEQYF. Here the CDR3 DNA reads TGTGCCAGCAGCCAAGAGGAGCGGGGGGGCTACGAGCAGTACTTC.

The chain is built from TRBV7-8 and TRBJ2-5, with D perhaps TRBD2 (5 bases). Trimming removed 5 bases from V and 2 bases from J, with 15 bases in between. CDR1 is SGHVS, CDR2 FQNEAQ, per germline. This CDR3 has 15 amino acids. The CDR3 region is CASSRGRAEQETQYF. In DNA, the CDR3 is TGTGCCAGCAGCCGGGGTCGGGCGGAACAAGAGACCCAGTACTTC.

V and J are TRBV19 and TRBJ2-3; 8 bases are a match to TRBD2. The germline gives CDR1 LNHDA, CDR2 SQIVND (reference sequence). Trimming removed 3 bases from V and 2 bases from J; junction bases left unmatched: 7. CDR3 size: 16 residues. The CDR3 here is CASSIRLGLATDTQYF. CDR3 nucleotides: TGTGCCAGTAGTATTCGCCTTGGACTAGCCACAGATACGCAGTATTTT.

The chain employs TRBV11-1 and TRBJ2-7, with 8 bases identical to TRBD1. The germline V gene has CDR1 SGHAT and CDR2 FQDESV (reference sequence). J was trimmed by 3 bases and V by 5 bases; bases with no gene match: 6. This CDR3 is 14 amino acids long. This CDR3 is CASSLRQGNYEQYF. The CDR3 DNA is TGTGCCAGCAGCCTTAGACAGGGGAACTACGAGCAGTACTTC. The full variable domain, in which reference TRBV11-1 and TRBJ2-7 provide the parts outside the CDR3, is EAEVAQSPRYKITEKSQAVAFWCDPISGHATLYWYRQILGQGPELLVQFQDESVVDDSQLPKDRFSAERLKGVDSTLKIQPAELGDSAMYLCASSLRQGNYEQYFGPGTRLTVT.

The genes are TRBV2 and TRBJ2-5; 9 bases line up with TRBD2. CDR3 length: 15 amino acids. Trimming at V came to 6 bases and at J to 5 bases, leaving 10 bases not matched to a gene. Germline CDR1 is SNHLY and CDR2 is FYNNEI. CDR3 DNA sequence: TGTGCCAGCAGCGGTGCGGGGGGGCACCCGGAGACCCAGTACTTC. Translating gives CASSGAGGHPETQYF.

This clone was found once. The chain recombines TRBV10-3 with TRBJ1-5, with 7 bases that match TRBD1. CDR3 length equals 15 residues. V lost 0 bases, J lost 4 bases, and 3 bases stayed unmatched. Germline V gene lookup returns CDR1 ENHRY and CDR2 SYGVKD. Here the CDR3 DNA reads TGTGCCATCAGTGAGTCGGACAGGCAGAATCAGCCCCAGCATTTT. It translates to CAISESDRQNQPQHF.

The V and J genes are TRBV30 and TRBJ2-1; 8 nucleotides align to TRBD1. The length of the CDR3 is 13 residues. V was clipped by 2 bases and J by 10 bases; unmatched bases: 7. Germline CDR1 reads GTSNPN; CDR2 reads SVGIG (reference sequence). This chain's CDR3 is CAWSKTGEREQFF. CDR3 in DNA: TGTGCCTGGAGTAAGACAGGGGAACGGGAGCAGTTCTTC.

The CDR3 region is CASMTAVQPQHF. DNA of the CDR3: TGTGCCAGCATGACGGCGGTGCAGCCCCAGCATTTT. V and J are TRBV28 and TRBJ1-5, with D unclear. This CDR3 region has 12 residues. V gave up 7 bases and J gave up 7 bases, with 11 bases separating them. The V gene's germline CDR1 is MDHEN and CDR2 SYDVKM. Together with reference TRBV28 and TRBJ1-5, the CDR3 gives the full variable domain: DVKVTQSSRYLVKRTGEKVFLECVQDMDHENMFWYRQDPGLGLRLIYFSYDVKMKEKGDIPEGYSVSREKKERFSLILESASTNQTSMYLCASMTAVQPQHFGDGTRLSIL.

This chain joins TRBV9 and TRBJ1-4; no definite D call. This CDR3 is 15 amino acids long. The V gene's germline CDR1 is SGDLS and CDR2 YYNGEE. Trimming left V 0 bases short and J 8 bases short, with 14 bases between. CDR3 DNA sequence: TGTGCCAGCAGCGTAGACGGGGTGAGAGGAGAAAAACTGTTTTTT. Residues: CASSVDGVRGEKLFF.

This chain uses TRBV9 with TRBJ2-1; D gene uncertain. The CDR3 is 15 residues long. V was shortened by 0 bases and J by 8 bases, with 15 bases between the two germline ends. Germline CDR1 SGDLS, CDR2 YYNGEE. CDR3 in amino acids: CASSVGSTWSDEQFF. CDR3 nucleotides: TGTGCCAGCAGCGTAGGTTCTACTTGGAGCGATGAGCAGTTCTTC.

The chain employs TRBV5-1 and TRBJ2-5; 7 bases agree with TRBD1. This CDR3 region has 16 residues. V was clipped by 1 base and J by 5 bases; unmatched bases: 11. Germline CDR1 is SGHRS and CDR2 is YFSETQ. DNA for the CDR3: TGCGCCAGCAGCTTGACGACTGAGGGGGCTCTCGAGACCCAGTACTTC. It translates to CASSLTTEGALETQYF.

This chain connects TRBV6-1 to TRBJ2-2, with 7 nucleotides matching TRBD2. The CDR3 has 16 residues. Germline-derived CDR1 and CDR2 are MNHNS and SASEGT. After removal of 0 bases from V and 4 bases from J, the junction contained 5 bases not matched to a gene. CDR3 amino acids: CASSEALGTTTGELFF. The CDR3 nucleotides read TGTGCCAGCAGTGAAGCGCTGGGGACTACCACCGGGGAGCTGTTTTTT.

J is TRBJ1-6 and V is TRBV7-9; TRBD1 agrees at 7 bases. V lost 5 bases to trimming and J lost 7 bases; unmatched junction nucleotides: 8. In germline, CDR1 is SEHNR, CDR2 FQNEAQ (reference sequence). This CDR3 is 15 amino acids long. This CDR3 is CASSLGTDTNSPLHF. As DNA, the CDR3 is TGTGCCAGCAGCCTTGGGACAGATACCAATTCACCCCTCCACTTT.

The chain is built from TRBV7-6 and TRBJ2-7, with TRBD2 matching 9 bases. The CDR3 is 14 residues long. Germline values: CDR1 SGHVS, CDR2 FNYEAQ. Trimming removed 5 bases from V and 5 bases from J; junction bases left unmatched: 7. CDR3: CASSPGTSIDEQYF. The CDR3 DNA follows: TGTGCCAGCAGCCCCGGGACTAGCATCGACGAGCAGTACTTC.

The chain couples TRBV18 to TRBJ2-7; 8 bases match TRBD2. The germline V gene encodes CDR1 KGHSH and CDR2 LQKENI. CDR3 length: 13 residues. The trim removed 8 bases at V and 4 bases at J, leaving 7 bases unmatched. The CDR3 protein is CASQSGGGYEQYF. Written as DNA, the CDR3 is TGTGCCAGCCAGAGCGGGGGTGGATACGAGCAGTACTTC.

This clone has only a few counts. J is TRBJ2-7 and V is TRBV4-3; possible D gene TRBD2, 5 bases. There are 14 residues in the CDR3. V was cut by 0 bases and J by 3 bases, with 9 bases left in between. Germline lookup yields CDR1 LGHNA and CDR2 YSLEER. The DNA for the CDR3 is TGCGCCAGCAGCCAAGATGGGAGATTCTACGAGCAGTACTTC. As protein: CASSQDGRFYEQYF.

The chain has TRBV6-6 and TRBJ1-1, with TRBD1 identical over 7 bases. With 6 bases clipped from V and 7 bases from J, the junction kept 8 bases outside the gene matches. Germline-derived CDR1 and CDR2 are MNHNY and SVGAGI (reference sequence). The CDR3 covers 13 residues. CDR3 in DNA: TGTGCCAGCAGCCTGAGGTGGGACAGTGAAGCTTTCTTT. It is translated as CASSLRWDSEAFF.

The CDR3 DNA is TGTGCCAGCAGTGATGGAGCGGGGGGCCCGAGGGGAGAGACCCAGTACTTC. Encoded protein: CASSDGAGGPRGETQYF. The rearrangement links TRBV25-1 to TRBJ2-5, with 9 bases aligning to TRBD2. Germline CDR1 reads MGHDK; CDR2 reads SYGVNS. CDR3 length: 17 residues. After removal of 3 bases from V and 4 bases from J, the junction contained 12 bases not matched to a gene.

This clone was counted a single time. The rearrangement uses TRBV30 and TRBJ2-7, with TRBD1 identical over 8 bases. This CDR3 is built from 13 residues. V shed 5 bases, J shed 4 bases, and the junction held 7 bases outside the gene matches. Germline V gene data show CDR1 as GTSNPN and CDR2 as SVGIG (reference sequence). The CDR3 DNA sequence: TGTGCCTGGCAGGGGGCCAATAAATACGAGCAGTACTTC. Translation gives CAWQGANKYEQYF. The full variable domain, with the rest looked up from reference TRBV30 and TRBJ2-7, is SQTIHQWPATLVQPVGSPLSLECTVEGTSNPNLYWYRQAAGRGLQLLFYSVGIGQISSEVPQNLSASRPQDRQFILSSKKLLLSDSGFYLCAWQGANKYEQYFGPGTRLTVT.

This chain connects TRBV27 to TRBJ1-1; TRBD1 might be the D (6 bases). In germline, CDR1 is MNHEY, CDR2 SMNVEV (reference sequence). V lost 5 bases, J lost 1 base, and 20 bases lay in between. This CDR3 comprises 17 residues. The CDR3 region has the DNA TGTGCCAGCAGTCCCTTCCCTCAGAGGGGGGGGAACACTGAAGCTTTCTTT. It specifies CASSPFPQRGGNTEAFF.

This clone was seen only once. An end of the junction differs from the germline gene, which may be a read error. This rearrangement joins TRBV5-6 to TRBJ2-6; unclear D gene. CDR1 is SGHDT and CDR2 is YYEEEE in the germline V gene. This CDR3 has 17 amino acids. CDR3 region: CASSLDNDGRQAHVLTF. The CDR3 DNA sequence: TGTGCCAGCAGCTTGGACAACGACGGCCGGCAGGCCCACGTCCTGACTTTC.

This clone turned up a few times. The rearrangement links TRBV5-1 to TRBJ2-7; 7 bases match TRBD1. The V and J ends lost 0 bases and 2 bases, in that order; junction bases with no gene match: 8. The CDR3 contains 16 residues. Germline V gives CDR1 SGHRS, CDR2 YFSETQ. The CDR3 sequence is CASSLVRRTGPYEQYF. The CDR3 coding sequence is TGCGCCAGCAGCTTGGTTCGCCGGACAGGTCCCTACGAGCAGTACTTC.

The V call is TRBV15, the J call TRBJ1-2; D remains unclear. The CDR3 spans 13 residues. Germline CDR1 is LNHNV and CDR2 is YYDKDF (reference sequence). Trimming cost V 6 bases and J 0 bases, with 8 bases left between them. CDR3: CATSGGANYGYTF. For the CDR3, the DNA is TGTGCCACCAGTGGCGGAGCTAACTATGGCTACACCTTC.

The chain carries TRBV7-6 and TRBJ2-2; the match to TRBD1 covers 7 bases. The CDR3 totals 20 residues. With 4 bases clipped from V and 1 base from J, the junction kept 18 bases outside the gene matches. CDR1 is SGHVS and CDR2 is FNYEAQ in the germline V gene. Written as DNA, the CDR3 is TGTGCCAGCAGCTCCACAACCCTCCCTTACAGGGGAAAGAACACCGGGGAGCTGTTTTTT. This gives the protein CASSSTTLPYRGKNTGELFF.

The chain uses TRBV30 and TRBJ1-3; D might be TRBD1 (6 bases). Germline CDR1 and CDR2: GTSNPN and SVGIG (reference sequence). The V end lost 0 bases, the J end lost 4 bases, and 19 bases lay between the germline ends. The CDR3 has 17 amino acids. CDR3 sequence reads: CAWSVRGVRRGGNTIYF. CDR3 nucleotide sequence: TGTGCCTGGAGTGTACGGGGGGTTCGCAGGGGAGGAAACACCATATATTTT. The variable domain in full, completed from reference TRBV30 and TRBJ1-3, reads SQTIHQWPATLVQPVGSPLSLECTVEGTSNPNLYWYRQAAGRGLQLLFYSVGIGQISSEVPQNLSASRPQDRQFILSSKKLLLSDSGFYLCAWSVRGVRRGGNTIYFGEGSWLTVV.